A selection of T cell receptor beta chains follows, all from one sample in a study of Graves' ophthalmopathy and Graves' hyperthyroidism. TCRdb fed the multiplex PCR reads into MiXCR, producing one record per CDR3 protein. The sample records hundreds of thousands of distinct CDR3 sequences, around 50% being singletons. Sequencing was carried out using peripheral blood. These receptors all stem from an adult man with Graves' ophthalmopathy. Each CDR3 is given with its conserved first and last residue. D genes are given only for firm matches. Expanded clones get a size class; other rows say once, few or many, or leave the size out.

>few|TRBV7-2|TRBJ2-5|TRBD2
CASSVSGGGETQYF
TGTGCCAGCAGCGTCAGCGGGGGAGGGGAGACCCAGTACTTC
>-|TRBV4-1|TRBJ1-6|TRBD1
CASSQRPTGVGNSPLHF
TGCGCCAGCAGCCAAAGGCCCACAGGGGTTGGCAATTCACCCCTCCACTTT
>-|TRBV20-1|TRBJ1-1|TRBD1
CSARVQGAKLAFF
TGCAGTGCTAGAGTACAGGGGGCTAAATTAGCTTTCTTT
>-|TRBV5-1|TRBJ2-5|TRBD1
CASSLSGQVQETQYF
TGCGCCAGCAGCCTCTCCGGACAGGTTCAAGAGACCCAGTACTTC
>few|TRBV5-1|TRBJ2-6|-
CASSPRQVPSGANVLTF
TGCGCCAGCAGCCCAAGACAGGTCCCCTCTGGGGCCAACGTCCTGACTTTC
>-|TRBV13|TRBJ2-7|-
CASSLLAPGYYEQYF
TGTGCCAGCAGCTTACTGGCGCCCGGGTACTACGAGCAGTACTTC
>few|TRBV7-9|TRBJ2-2|TRBD2
CAIGGAENTGELFF
TGTGCCATCGGGGGGGCTGAGAACACCGGGGAGCTGTTTTTT
>many|TRBV24-1|TRBJ1-2|TRBD1
CATSDIGTGEGYTF
TGTGCCACCAGTGACATCGGGACAGGGGAAGGCTACACCTTC
>-|TRBV20-1|TRBJ1-5|TRBD1
CSARDRFRQGGWQPQHF
TGCAGTGCTAGAGATCGGTTCCGACAGGGAGGGTGGCAGCCCCAGCATTTT
>many|TRBV20-1|TRBJ2-7|-
CSAVKGGTEQYF
TGCAGTGCTGTAAAGGGGGGAACCGAGCAGTACTTC
>-|TRBV12-3/TRBV12-4|TRBJ2-7|TRBD1
CASTRDRLLLQYF
TGTGCCAGCACGCGGGACAGGCTACTGTTGCAGTACTTC
>once|TRBV11-2|TRBJ1-1|-
CASSLDRDLEAFF
TGTGCCAGCAGCTTAGACAGGGACTTAGAAGCTTTCTTT
>-|TRBV20-1|TRBJ1-2|-
CSVDQGFYGYTF
TGCAGTGTCGATCAGGGTTTCTATGGCTACACCTTC